The present T cell receptor (beta chain) was sequenced within a study of T cells in localized non-small cell lung cancer. Study-wide results and caveats: Appearance in adjacent lung was seen for a median about 60 of the top 100 tumor clones. Heterogeneity stays possible, as sequencing covered only one tumor region. Increased T cell density in blood showed an association with longer overall survival. Adjacent uninvolved lung tissue had the highest T cell clonality, exceeding tumor.

The table came from immunoSEQ multiplex PCR; TCRdb's copy has only in-frame clones and leaves some out. The profile covers approximately 2,000 clones, with about a third appearing a single time and roughly 7.4% taken by the ten largest. The CDR3 spans 15 residues. Germline V gene lookup returns CDR1 MGHRA and CDR2 YSYEKL. Between the trimmed V and J ends, which lost 1 base and 4 bases, there was a span of 14 bases. This clone appeared a few times. Its antigen remains unidentified. The J gene is TRBJ2-7, the V gene TRBV4-1, with D perhaps given as TRBD1 or TRBD2 (6 bases each). Sequencing was performed on lung tumor tissue, taken before any cancer treatment. This TCR was recovered from a male donor aged 60 or over with stage I squamous cell lung carcinoma. CDR3 DNA sequence: TGCGCCAGCAGCCAAGGTCCAGGGGAGGATTACGAGCAGTACTTC. The encoded protein is CASSQGPGEDYEQYF.